This T cell receptor beta chain was captured by sequencing in a study of blood T cell repertoires in COVID-19. Study members were between roughly 18 and 89 years old and lived in some 26 US regions. Cohort assignment relied on participant-reported clinical history. Recovered status applied to Cohort 3 donors who had two consecutive negative PCRs. It also applied to those with clearance or with symptom resolution. Per the original data handling: Estimation of nucleated cell counts relied on the amplification of reference gene primers. The assay was immunoSEQ multiplex PCR, and TCRdb's table has in-frame clones only and misses some. V and J calls and clone size follow that table, whereas D and trimming were derived from the DNA. The sample has some 270,000 clones, 70% to 90% seen once. There are 17 residues in the CDR3. Germline V CDR1 and CDR2: KGHDR, SFDVKD. With V trimmed by 5 bases and J by 5 bases, 9 bases remained unmatched.

Sample: PBMCs or T cells enriched from blood (not recorded which). The origin of this receptor is a woman aged 25 to 45 who had recovered from COVID-19. The chain recombines TRBV24-1 with TRBJ2-3, with 13 bases fitting TRBD2. The CDR3 reads CATSGHGLAGEIDTQYF. The CDR3 nucleotides read TGTGCCACCAGTGGGCACGGACTAGCGGGAGAAATAGATACGCAGTATTTT.